This T cell receptor (beta chain) comes out of a study of shared clonotypes between healthy human individuals (dated by TCRdb to the early 2020s). For the wider study: The cohort comprised two women and three men aged 18 to 49 years. To increase sequencing depth and limit assay-specific biases, different laboratories used diverse techniques to prepare libraries and sequence TCR repertoires. The study deeply sequenced blood TCR repertoires of about five healthy adults to estimate repertoire size and the extent of clonotype sharing between individuals. Each donor's leukapheresis produced roughly between roughly 0.94 and 9.5 billion PBMCs. For each donor, three plates each were used for CD4 naive and CD4 memory, two plates were used for CD8 naive, and one plate was used for CD8 memory.

In regard to this clone: The antigen it recognizes is unknown. No base quality information exists; no much larger clone differs at one position.

Using the deep immunoSEQ assay, TCR CDR3 regions were amplified from genomic DNA by multiplex PCR. Genomic DNA extracted from each cell subset was distributed evenly over all wells of several immunoSEQ 96-well plates, and each plate served as one replicate. For sorted subsets, each replicate PCR was loaded with approximately 190 ng genomic DNA, equivalent to roughly 30,000 T cell genomes. The purified libraries were quantified using a Qubit 3.0 fluorometer, sized with a Bioanalyzer 2100, and then quantified again using the KAPA Library Quantification kit. A separate single-read 150-cycle Illumina NextSeq 550 flow cell was used to sequence each immunoSEQ 96-well plate. The authors processed their data as follows. Because the immunoSEQ output included only junctional sequences and no quality scores, the filtering could not be the same as the filtering used for full-length reads. Sequences were annotated with PyIR, a Python wrapper for IgBLAST v1.9, and V/J genes and CDR3 were assigned using IMGT germline references. Reads with weak V/J assignments (E-value above 1e-6), missing CDR3, stop codons, out-of-frame junctions, or ambiguous translated residues were removed. V3J clonotypes were defined as sequences sharing an identical inferred V gene, J gene, and CDR3 amino acid sequence. The percentage overlap between two repertoires was calculated by dividing the number of shared unique clonotypes by the size of the smaller repertoire. Three approaches were used to assess repertoire richness: RTK rarefaction, the Chao1 estimator, and Recon v2.1 estimates of unobserved clonotypes. OLGA was used to compute generation probabilities for all TCRbeta clonotypes that the gDNA method yielded from a handful of donors. This is the immuneACCESS table as TCRdb keeps it, with only in-frame sequences that have V and J called. A part of the clones is gone; compared with another copy, unresolved V genes explain less than half, and the rest is unexplained. Clonal size and the V and J genes are those of that table, whereas D and trimming came from the DNA. Present in this sample are about 520,000 clones, roughly 95% of which were seen just once. Around 0.067% of the sample is held by the ten biggest clonotypes.

What the study reported, not specific to this receptor: Because the study included a small number of donors, the genetic and exposure-history diversity represented was limited. Rarefaction of sorted-subset datasets indicated incomplete sequencing despite the large sequencing depth. Clonotypes shared by all four sorted-subset donors showed higher generation probabilities than non-shared clonotypes. Only blood was sampled, and tissue TCR repertoires likely differ from those in blood. Estimated clonotype richness was generally larger for naive than for memory subsets. Pairwise subsampling led to the expectation that sequencing depth would affect the degree of clonotype sharing among donors. Across four donors, around 5.4% of naive CD4, roughly 3.4% of naive CD8, around 2.5% of memory CD4, and 0.4% to 0.45% of memory CD8 clonotypes were shared.

From the cysteine up to the phenylalanine, the CDR3 has a length of 14 residues. Here the CDR3 DNA is all that survives: 42 bases in frame from base 1. The CDR1 and CDR2 encoded by the germline V gene are MDHEN and SYDVKM. V and J are trimmed by 4 bases and 5 bases, and the gene matches miss 3 bases of the junction. The donors were healthy, HIV-negative adults with no recently reported acute infections or vaccinations. Only Caucasian adults living in Nashville, Tennessee, USA were represented among the donors. CD4+ T cells were enriched by magnetic negative selection; naive cells were then positively selected on CD45RA, and the negative fraction formed the memory subset. Blood was obtained by leukapheresis, after which PBMCs were separated by Ficoll-Histopaque density gradient centrifugation and cryopreserved in liquid nitrogen vapor phase. Purity and quantity of every magnetically sorted T cell population were checked by analytical flow cytometry. From each sorted fraction, genomic DNA was isolated and quantified by UV absorbance on a Nanodrop 2000c.

The sequencing input was naive CD4+ T cells sorted from blood. In the paper's terms, the cell subset or site label means: CD45RA+ positively selected. This TCR came from a woman aged 25-40 years in good health. The rearrangement joined TRBV28 to TRBJ2-3; a stretch of 10 junction bases matches TRBD2. The CDR3 is CASSWTSGRDTQYF. The sequence in DNA is TGTGCCAGCAGTTGGACTAGCGGTAGAGATACGCAGTATTTT.